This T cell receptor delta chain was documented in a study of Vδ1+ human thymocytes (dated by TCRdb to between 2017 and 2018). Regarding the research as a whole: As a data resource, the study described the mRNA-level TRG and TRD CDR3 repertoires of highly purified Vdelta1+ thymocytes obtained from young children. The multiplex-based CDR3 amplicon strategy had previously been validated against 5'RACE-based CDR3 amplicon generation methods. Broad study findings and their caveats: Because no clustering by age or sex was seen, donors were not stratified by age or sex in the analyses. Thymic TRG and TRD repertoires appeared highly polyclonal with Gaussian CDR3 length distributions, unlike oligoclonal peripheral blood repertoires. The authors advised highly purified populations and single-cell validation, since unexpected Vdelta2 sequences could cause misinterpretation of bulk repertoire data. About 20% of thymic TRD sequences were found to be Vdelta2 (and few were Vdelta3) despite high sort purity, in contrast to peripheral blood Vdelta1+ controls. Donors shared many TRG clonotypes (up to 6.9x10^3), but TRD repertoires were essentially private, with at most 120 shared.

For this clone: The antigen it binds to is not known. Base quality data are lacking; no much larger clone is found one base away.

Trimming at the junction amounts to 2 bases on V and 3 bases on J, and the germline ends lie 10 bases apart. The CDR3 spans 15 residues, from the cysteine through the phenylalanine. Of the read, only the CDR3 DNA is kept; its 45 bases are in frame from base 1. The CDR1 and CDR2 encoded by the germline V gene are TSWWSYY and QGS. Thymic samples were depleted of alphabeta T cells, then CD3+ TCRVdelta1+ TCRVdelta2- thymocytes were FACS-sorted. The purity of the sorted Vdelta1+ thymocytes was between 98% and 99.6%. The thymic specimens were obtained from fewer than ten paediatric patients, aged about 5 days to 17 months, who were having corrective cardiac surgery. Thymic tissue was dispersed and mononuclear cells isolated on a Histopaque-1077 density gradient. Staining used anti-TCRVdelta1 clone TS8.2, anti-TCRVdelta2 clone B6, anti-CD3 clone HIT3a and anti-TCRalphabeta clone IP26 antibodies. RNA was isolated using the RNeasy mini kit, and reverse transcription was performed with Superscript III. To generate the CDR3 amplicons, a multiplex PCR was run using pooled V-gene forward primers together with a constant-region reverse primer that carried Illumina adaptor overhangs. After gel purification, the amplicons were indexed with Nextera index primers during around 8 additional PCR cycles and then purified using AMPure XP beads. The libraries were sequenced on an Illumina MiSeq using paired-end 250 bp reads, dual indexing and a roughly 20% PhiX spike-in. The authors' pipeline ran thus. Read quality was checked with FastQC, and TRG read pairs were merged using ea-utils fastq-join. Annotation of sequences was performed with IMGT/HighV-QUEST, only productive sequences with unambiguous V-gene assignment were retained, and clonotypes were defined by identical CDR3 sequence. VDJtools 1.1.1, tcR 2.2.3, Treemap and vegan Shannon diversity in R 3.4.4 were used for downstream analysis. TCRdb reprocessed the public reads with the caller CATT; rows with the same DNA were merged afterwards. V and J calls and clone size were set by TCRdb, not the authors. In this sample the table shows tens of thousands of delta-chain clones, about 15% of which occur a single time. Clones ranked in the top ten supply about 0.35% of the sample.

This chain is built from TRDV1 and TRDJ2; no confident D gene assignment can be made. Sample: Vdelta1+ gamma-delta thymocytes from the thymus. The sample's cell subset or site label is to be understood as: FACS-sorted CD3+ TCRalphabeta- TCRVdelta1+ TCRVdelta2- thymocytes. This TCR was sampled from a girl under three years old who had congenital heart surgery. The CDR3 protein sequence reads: CALGEGPPLTAQLFF. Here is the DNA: TGTGCTCTTGGGGAAGGCCCTCCCCTGACAGCACAACTCTTCTTT.